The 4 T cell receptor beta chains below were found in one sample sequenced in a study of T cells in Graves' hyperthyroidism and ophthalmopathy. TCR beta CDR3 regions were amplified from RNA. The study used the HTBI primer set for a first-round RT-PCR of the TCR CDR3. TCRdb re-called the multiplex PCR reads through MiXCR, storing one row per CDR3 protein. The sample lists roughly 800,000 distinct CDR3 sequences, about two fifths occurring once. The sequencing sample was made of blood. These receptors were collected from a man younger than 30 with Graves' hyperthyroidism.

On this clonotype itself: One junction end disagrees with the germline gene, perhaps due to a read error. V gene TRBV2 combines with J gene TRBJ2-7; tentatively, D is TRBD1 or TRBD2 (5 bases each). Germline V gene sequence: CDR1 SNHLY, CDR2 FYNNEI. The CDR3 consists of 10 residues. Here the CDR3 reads CAGLPGTSNF. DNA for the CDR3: TGTGCCGGACTCCCCGGGACGTCTAACTTC.

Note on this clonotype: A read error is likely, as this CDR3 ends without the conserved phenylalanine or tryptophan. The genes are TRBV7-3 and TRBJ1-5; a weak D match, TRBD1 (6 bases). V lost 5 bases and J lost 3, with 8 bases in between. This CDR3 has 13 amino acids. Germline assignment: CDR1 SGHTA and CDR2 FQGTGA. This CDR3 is CASSTGPNQPQHL. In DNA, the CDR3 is TGTGCCAGCAGCACAGGGCCCAATCAGCCCCAGCATCTT.

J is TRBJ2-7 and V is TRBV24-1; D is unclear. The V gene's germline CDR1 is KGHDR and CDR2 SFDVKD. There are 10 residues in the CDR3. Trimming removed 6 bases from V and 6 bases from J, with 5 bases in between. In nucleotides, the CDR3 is TGTGCCACCAGTTCGAGCGAGCAGTACTTC. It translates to CATSSSEQYF.

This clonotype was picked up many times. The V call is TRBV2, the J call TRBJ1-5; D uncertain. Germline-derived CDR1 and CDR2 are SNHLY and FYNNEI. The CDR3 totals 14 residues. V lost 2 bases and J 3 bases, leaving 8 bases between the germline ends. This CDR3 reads CASSEIGHNQPQHF. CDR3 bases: TGTGCCAGCAGTGAAATTGGTCACAATCAGCCCCAGCATTTT.